This T cell receptor beta chain was retrieved from a study of human T cells and chemical hapten exposure. In the study overall: TCR yields differed between samples (mainly from small differences in pooled library volume). Study results and caveats: Counts of TCRs above 1 in 1000 frequency stayed unchanged with DPC sensitization.

TCRdb re-derived calls from the RACE reads in MiXCR, one entry per CDR3 protein. The sample has more than 80,000 distinct CDR3 sequences, 11% seen once. Regarding time point: patch test 3, about 24 weeks after DPC sensitization. Treatment denoted: therapeutic diphenylcyclopropenone sensitization with weekly scalp DPC. This clonotype was counted at least ten times. Its antigen is unknown. The source of this sequence is a woman between 45 and 65 years old with alopecia areata. Some clones in this sample may be carry-over from other donors' samples. The material was whole blood, obtained in connection with sensitization to the hapten diphenylcyclopropenone (DPC).

The CDR3 nucleotides are TGTGCCAGCAGCCCCCCCCGGGGGCGGCGGGAGACCCAGTACTTC. It encodes CASSPPRGRRETQYF. This sequence joins TRBV3-1 and TRBJ2-5; D might be TRBD1 or TRBD2, each matching 6 bases. The length of the CDR3 is 15 residues. The ends were cut back, 4 bases at V and 5 bases at J, with 17 bases in the middle. CDR1 and CDR2 from the germline V gene are LGHDT and YNNKEL (reference sequence).